One sample yielded the 27 T cell receptor beta chains listed below, sequenced in a study of T cells after yellow fever vaccination. TCRdb reprocessed the 5' RACE reads with MiXCR, giving one entry per CDR3 protein. The sample holds about 310,000 distinct CDR3 sequences, around 3.6% seen once. The input for sequencing was PBMCs, taken on the day of the yellow fever booster vaccination. The receptors here all came from a man younger than 35 who received the YFV17D yellow fever vaccine.

In this sample, this clonotype turned up many times. The chain is built from TRBV29-1 and TRBJ1-1; D uncertain. The CDR3 is made up of 11 amino acids. V was cut by 5 bases and J by 2 bases, with 6 bases left in between. Germline assignment: CDR1 SQVTM and CDR2 ANQGSEA. CDR3 loop: CSVYRNTEAFF. DNA of the CDR3: TGCAGCGTTTACAGAAACACTGAAGCTTTCTTT. Drawing the rest from reference TRBV29-1 and TRBJ1-1, the complete variable domain is SAVISQKPSRDICQRGTSLTIQCQVDSQVTMMFWYRQQPGQSLTLIATANQGSEATYESGFVIDKFPISRPNLTFSTLTVSNMSPEDSSIYLCSVYRNTEAFFGQGTRLTVV.

The V and J genes are TRBV19 and TRBJ1-5; D possibly corresponds to TRBD1 (6 bases). The germline V gene has CDR1 LNHDA and CDR2 SQIVND (reference sequence). There are 15 residues in the CDR3. Trimming removed 8 bases at V and 2 bases at J, with 16 bases between. CDR3 nucleotide sequence: TGTGCCAGTCAACCCAGGGAGGGGGGCAATCAGCCCCAGCATTTT. This sequence encodes CASQPREGGNQPQHF.

This clonotype occurred a few times. The CDR3 here is CASSGGTGNADTDTQYF. The CDR3 DNA reads as TGTGCCAGTAGTGGGGGGACAGGGAACGCCGACACAGATACGCAGTATTTT. V usage is TRBV19 and J usage is TRBJ2-3, with 9 bases lining up with TRBD1. Germline CDR1 reads LNHDA; CDR2 reads SQIVND (reference sequence). The length of the CDR3 is 17 residues. V lost 5 bases, J lost 2 bases, and 11 bases stayed unmatched.

At least ten counts were recorded for this clonotype. The J gene is TRBJ1-5, the V gene TRBV18; D gene ambiguous. The CDR3 totals 17 residues. Trimming took 4 bases from V and 2 from J, leaving 18 bases between them. Germline CDR1 is KGHSH and CDR2 is LQKENI. Here the CDR3 reads CASSRPSTATGNQPQHF. The CDR3 DNA reads as TGTGCCAGCTCACGACCATCGACGGCAACGGGCAATCAGCCCCAGCATTTT.

The chain uses TRBV2 and TRBJ2-3; D unresolved. Germline CDR1 is SNHLY and CDR2 is FYNNEI. This CDR3 has 14 amino acids. The V and J ends lost 10 bases and 2 bases respectively, with 16 bases between them. CDR3 region: CATHKSTSTDTQYF. The CDR3 nucleotides are TGTGCCACACATAAGTCGACGTCCACAGATACGCAGTATTTT.

The chain recombines TRBV5-5 with TRBJ1-4; 8 bases are a match to TRBD1. CDR1 SGHKS and CDR2 YYEKEE come from the germline V gene (reference sequence). This CDR3 has 15 amino acids. V shed 6 bases, J shed 7 bases, and the junction held 11 bases outside the gene matches. The CDR3 DNA reads TGTGCCAGCACCGAGAGGACAGGGTTTACTGAAAAACTGTTTTTT. Amino acid sequence: CASTERTGFTEKLFF.

There are many counts of this clonotype. The chain couples TRBV9 to TRBJ2-5; the match to TRBD2 covers 8 bases. Germline V CDR1 and CDR2: SGDLS, YYNGEE. V gave up 4 bases and J gave up 3 bases; unmatched junction bases: 8. The CDR3 is 15 amino acids. In DNA form, the CDR3 reads TGTGCCAGCAGCCGGGGGGTAGCGGGGAAAGAGACCCAGTACTTC. Encoded protein: CASSRGVAGKETQYF.

The chain has TRBV7-9 and TRBJ2-2; 7 bases are shared with TRBD1. Germline CDR1 is SEHNR and CDR2 is FQNEAQ (reference sequence). The V and J ends lost 0 bases and 4 bases, in that order; junction bases with no gene match: 5. This CDR3 has 16 amino acids. The CDR3 reads CASSLALTGTTGELFF. The DNA of the CDR3 is TGTGCCAGCAGCTTAGCCCTGACAGGGACCACCGGGGAGCTGTTTTTT.

This clonotype has at least ten counts. The V and J genes are TRBV15 and TRBJ2-7, with no clear D. The V end was cut by 0 bases, the J end by 3 bases, with 6 bases between. The CDR3 has 13 amino acids. Germline CDR1 and CDR2: LNHNV and YYDKDF (reference sequence). CDR3 coding DNA: TGTGCCACCAGCAGAGATCAAGGCTACGAGCAGTACTTC. Its translation: CATSRDQGYEQYF. Supplemented by reference TRBV15 and TRBJ2-7, the full variable domain reads DAMVIQNPRYQVTQFGKPVTLSCSQTLNHNVMYWYQQKSSQAPKLLFHYYDKDFNNEADTPDNFQSRRPNTSFCFLDIRSPGLGDTAMYLCATSRDQGYEQYFGPGTRLTVT.

In nucleotides, the CDR3 is TGTGCCAGCAGCCAAGGCGGACTCAGCTCCTACGAGCAGTACTTC. Translation gives CASSQGGLSSYEQYF. This chain links TRBV4-2 with TRBJ2-7; weak D call: TRBD2 (5 bases). V was trimmed by 1 base and J by 0 bases, leaving 10 bases between them. The CDR3 sequence is 15 residues long. Germline CDR1 reads LGHNA; CDR2 reads YNFKEQ.

This clonotype was detected many times. The rearrangement links TRBV15 to TRBJ2-7; maybe TRBD1 (5 bases). V was pared by 6 bases and J by 9 bases, with 18 bases between. Germline values: CDR1 LNHNV, CDR2 YYDKDF (reference sequence). The CDR3 sequence is 13 residues long. CDR3 region: CATSTGFGFGQYV. CDR3 nucleotides: TGTGCCACCAGTACAGGTTTTGGTTTCGGGCAGTACGTC.

This clonotype was detected a few times. The rearrangement joins TRBV4-3 to TRBJ1-6; D is undetermined. Looked up from germline, CDR1 is LGHNA and CDR2 is YSLEER. The V and J ends lost 3 bases and 0 bases respectively, with 15 bases between them. The CDR3 totals 18 residues. The CDR3 bases are TGCGCCAGCAGCCAGGCCCAAGGAATGAGCTCCTATAATTCACCCCTCCACTTT. Residues: CASSQAQGMSSYNSPLHF.

In its sample, this clonotype was seen many times. The chain recombines TRBV5-1 with TRBJ2-1, with D tentatively TRBD2 (5 bases). Trimming stripped 1 base from V and 10 bases from J, with 18 bases between. Germline CDR1 is SGHRS and CDR2 is YFSETQ. The CDR3 has 15 residues. The CDR3 reads CASSLILEIGGEQFF. The CDR3 nucleotides read TGCGCCAGCAGCTTGATTTTAGAGATCGGCGGGGAGCAGTTCTTC.

The rearrangement joins TRBV5-1 to TRBJ2-1; no firm D call. The ends were cut back, 1 base at V and 8 bases at J, with 7 bases in the middle. This CDR3 has 12 amino acids. Germline V CDR1 and CDR2: SGHRS, YFSETQ. The CDR3 DNA follows: TGCGCCAGCAGCTTGTATTCCCATGAGCAGTTCTTC. It is translated as CASSLYSHEQFF.

This clonotype has a handful of counts. This chain joins TRBV5-4 and TRBJ2-1; 8 bases agree with TRBD2. The CDR3 is 15 residues long. V gave up 6 bases and J gave up 2 bases; unmatched junction bases: 7. CDR1 and CDR2 (germline): SGHNT, YYREEE (reference sequence). The CDR3 region has the DNA TGTGCCAGCACCATGACTAGCGAACCCTACAATGAGCAGTTCTTC. Protein: CASTMTSEPYNEQFF.

This clonotype was observed many times. This chain connects TRBV5-1 to TRBJ2-3; D is unclear. V was shortened by 1 base and J by 2 bases, with 11 bases between the two germline ends. The CDR3 runs 15 residues. Germline lookup yields CDR1 SGHRS and CDR2 YFSETQ. The CDR3 loop reads CASSLSPWTTDTQYF. CDR3 nucleotides: TGCGCCAGCAGCTTGTCCCCTTGGACCACAGATACGCAGTATTTT.

This clonotype was observed a few times. This sequence joins TRBV20-1 and TRBJ2-7; 9 positions agree with TRBD2. Germline V gene sequence: CDR1 DFQATT, CDR2 SNEGSKA (reference sequence). The CDR3 spans 14 residues. V lost 7 bases to trimming and J lost 2 bases; unmatched junction nucleotides: 9. The CDR3 protein is CSDPLAGLTYEQYV. DNA for the CDR3: TGCAGTGACCCTCTAGCGGGGCTCACCTACGAGCAGTACGTC.

The chain combines TRBV19 with TRBJ2-1, with a weak D call TRBD1 (6 bases). Germline loops: CDR1 LNHDA, CDR2 SQIVND (reference sequence). With 3 bases removed from V and 9 bases from J, the gap between germline ends came to 12 bases. The CDR3 contains 13 residues. The CDR3 sequence: CASSMLTGSEQFF. The DNA of the CDR3 is TGTGCCAGTAGTATGCTCACAGGGAGTGAGCAGTTCTTC.

The chain employs TRBV4-3 and TRBJ1-2; 8 nucleotides agree with TRBD1. Germline V CDR1 and CDR2: LGHNA, YSLEER. The CDR3 totals 14 residues. J lost 3 bases, V lost 0 bases, and 0 bases had no gene match. The CDR3 coding sequence is TGCGCCAGCAGCCAAGACAGGGGGCACTATGGCTACACCTTC. Translating gives CASSQDRGHYGYTF.

This clonotype turned up a few times. This chain links TRBV7-9 with TRBJ2-1, with 8 bases aligning to TRBD1. Germline V gene data show CDR1 as SEHNR and CDR2 as FQNEAQ (reference sequence). The CDR3 totals 13 residues. V lost 5 bases to trimming and J lost 12 bases; unmatched junction nucleotides: 9. The CDR3 coding sequence is TGTGCCAGCAGCGACGGACAGGGCAAACCGCAGTTCTTC. As protein: CASSDGQGKPQFF.

The sample holds a few counts of this clonotype. This chain joins TRBV5-4 and TRBJ2-5, with D possibly TRBD1 on 6 matching bases. The CDR3 covers 15 residues. Germline loops: CDR1 SGHNT, CDR2 YYREEE (reference sequence). V gave up 1 base and J gave up 5 bases, with 15 bases separating them. CDR3 sequence (DNA): TGTGCCAGCAGCTTGTATTTTGGGGGCCGGGAGACCCAGTACTTC. This translates into CASSLYFGGRETQYF.

This clonotype was detected ten times or more. The genes are TRBV7-2 and TRBJ2-3; 7 nucleotides line up with TRBD2. Germline V gene lookup returns CDR1 SGHTA and CDR2 FQGNSA. V was clipped by 0 bases and J by 6 bases; unmatched bases: 3. This CDR3 region has 14 residues. CDR3 residues: CASSLARERDTQYF. The CDR3 coding sequence is TGTGCCAGCAGCTTAGCGCGGGAGCGCGATACGCAGTATTTT. Drawing the rest from reference TRBV7-2 and TRBJ2-3, the complete variable domain is GAGVSQSPSNKVTEKGKDVELRCDPISGHTALYWYRQSLGQGLEFLIYFQGNSAPDKSGLPSDRFSAERTGGSVSTLTIQRTQQEDSAVYLCASSLARERDTQYFGPGTRLTVL.

In its sample, this clonotype was seen many times. V is TRBV6-1 and J is TRBJ2-7, with TRBD2 identical over 7 bases. Germline V gives CDR1 MNHNS, CDR2 SASEGT. J was trimmed by 3 bases and V by 6 bases; bases with no gene match: 11. This CDR3 region has 15 residues. The CDR3 DNA is TGTGCCAGCAGCCCCGGGTCAGCGGGGTACTACGAGCAGTACGTC. Amino acid sequence: CASSPGSAGYYEQYV.

This clonotype was observed many times. The chain has TRBV12-3 or TRBV12-4 and TRBJ1-1, with D unresolved. V was shortened by 7 bases and J by 5 bases, with 14 bases between the two germline ends. This CDR3 spans 13 amino acids. The CDR3 spells CASNGGLGTEAFF. CDR3 DNA: TGTGCCAGCAATGGAGGGCTTGGGACTGAAGCTTTCTTT.

The table lists this clonotype with a few counts. The chain employs TRBV20-1 and TRBJ2-3, with 9 bases identical to TRBD2. CDR1 and CDR2 from the germline V gene are DFQATT and SNEGSKA (reference sequence). Germline trimming cut 1 base from V and 3 bases from J; bases unmatched to any gene: 5. The CDR3 loop spans 15 amino acids. CDR3 region: CSARVGSGGTDTQYF. The DNA of the CDR3 is TGCAGTGCTAGAGTTGGTAGCGGGGGAACAGATACGCAGTATTTT.

The table lists this clonotype with many counts. This chain joins TRBV12-3 or TRBV12-4 and TRBJ1-1; D ambiguous. The CDR3 sequence is 12 residues long. The V and J ends lost 6 bases and 5 bases respectively, with 10 bases between them. For the CDR3, the DNA is TGTGCCAGCAGGGCCCCCGGGACTGAAGCTTTCTTT. As protein: CASRAPGTEAFF.

This clonotype turned up a few times. The rearrangement uses TRBV12-3 or TRBV12-4 and TRBJ1-4; D perhaps matches TRBD1 (6 bases). The CDR3 covers 16 residues. Trimming cost V 1 base and J 7 bases, with 16 bases left between them. The CDR3 DNA is TGTGCCAGCAGTTTAGGGTTGGGACAAACCCTTGAAAAACTGTTTTTT. This codes for CASSLGLGQTLEKLFF.